Below, 31 T cell receptor beta chains from the same sample are listed, as sequenced in a study of shared clonotypes between healthy human individuals. Libraries were prepared by immunoSEQ multiplex PCR; TCRdb keeps only in-frame clonotypes and omits some of them. The data hold roughly 2.5 million clones, with roughly 92% observed a single time. The sample comprised naive CD4+ T cells sorted from blood. Subset denoted: CD45RA+ positively selected. These TCRs come from a man younger than 30 in good health.

This clone was seen a single time. The gene calls are TRBV12-5 and TRBJ2-3; perhaps TRBD2 as D (6 bases). Germline V gene lookup returns CDR1 LGHNT and CDR2 FRNRAP. The CDR3 is 14 residues long. Trimming removed 5 bases from V and 1 base from J, with 10 bases in between. The CDR3 sequence: CASGRSGGTDTQYF. CDR3 nucleotide sequence: TGTGCTAGTGGTCGATCGGGGGGCACAGATACGCAGTATTTT.

Written as DNA, the CDR3 is TGTGCCAGCAGCTTAAAACAGGGAGGATCACCCCTCCACTTT. Protein product: CASSLKQGGSPLHF. V gene TRBV7-9 combines with J gene TRBJ1-6, with D perhaps TRBD1 (6 bases). CDR3 length: 14 residues. Per germline, CDR1 SEHNR and CDR2 FQNEAQ (reference sequence). V lost 2 bases to trimming and J lost 10 bases, with 12 bases between them. Full variable domain (remainder filled in from reference TRBV7-9 and TRBJ1-6): DTGVSQNPRHKITKRGQNVTFRCDPISEHNRLYWYRQTLGQGPEFLTYFQNEAQLEKSRLLSDRFSAERPKGSFSTLEIQRTEQGDSAMYLCASSLKQGGSPLHFGNGTRLTVT.

V gene TRBV4-1 combines with J gene TRBJ1-5; tentative D call: TRBD1 (5 bases). The CDR3 has 14 amino acids. Trimming removed 1 base at V and 7 bases at J, with 11 bases between. Germline V lookup: CDR1 MGHRA, CDR2 YSYEKL. CDR3 nucleotides: TGCGCCAGCAGCCAAGTGGGGGTTGGACAGCCCCAGCATTTT. Translation gives CASSQVGVGQPQHF.

The chain links TRBV15 to TRBJ2-1; D might be TRBD1 (6 bases). Trimming took off 9 bases at V and 3 bases at J, with 15 bases between the two ends. The CDR3 extends over 14 amino acids. Germline CDR1 is LNHNV and CDR2 is YYDKDF (reference sequence). CDR3 in amino acids: CATGWGQYYNEQFF. The DNA for the CDR3 is TGTGCCACGGGGTGGGGGCAGTACTACAATGAGCAGTTCTTC.

This sequence joins TRBV19 and TRBJ2-7; TRBD2 is a possible D gene (6 bases). V was pared by 3 bases and J by 7 bases, with 13 bases between. Germline V gene lookup returns CDR1 LNHDA and CDR2 SQIVND (reference sequence). There are 13 residues in the CDR3. The CDR3 bases are TGTGCCAGTAGTATCGGGTTCGGGGGTGAGCAGTACTTC. Its protein is CASSIGFGGEQYF.

The chain recombines TRBV19 with TRBJ1-1; 7 bases match TRBD1. Germline V gene sequence: CDR1 LNHDA, CDR2 SQIVND (reference sequence). The CDR3 loop spans 15 amino acids. V trimming: 5 bases; J trimming: 1 base; junction bases outside the gene matches: 7. The CDR3 DNA sequence: TGTGCCAGTAGTTACCTGACAGGGCAGAACACTGAAGCTTTCTTT. Encoded protein: CASSYLTGQNTEAFF.

The chain employs TRBV5-1 and TRBJ2-5; no reliable D call. The J call could be wrong; TRBJ2-7 is a better fit for the DNA end. The CDR3 totals 11 residues. Germline V gene data show CDR1 as SGHRS and CDR2 as YFSETQ. CDR3 protein: CASSADYEQYF. CDR3 nucleotide sequence: TGCGCCAGCAGCGCAGACTACGAGCAGTACTTC.

This sequence joins TRBV9 and TRBJ2-3, with 16 bases that match TRBD2. CDR1 SGDLS and CDR2 YYNGEE come from the germline V gene. The CDR3 is made up of 17 amino acids. The ends lost 5 bases at V and 5 bases at J; junction bases unmatched: 8. The DNA of the CDR3 is TGTGCCAGCAGTAAGGGGACTAGCGGGAGGGCGGAAGATACGCAGTATTTT. Protein: CASSKGTSGRAEDTQYF.

V gene TRBV4-1 combines with J gene TRBJ2-5; D tentatively fits TRBD1 or TRBD2 (6 bases each). Germline V CDR1 and CDR2: MGHRA, YSYEKL. The V gene lost 4 bases and the J gene lost 1 base, with 13 bases spanning the gap. The CDR3 consists of 15 residues. The CDR3 here is CASSPEGGIQETQYF. CDR3 DNA sequence: TGCGCCAGCAGCCCCGAGGGGGGAATCCAAGAGACCCAGTACTTC.

This chain connects TRBV27 to TRBJ1-1; 7 bases agree with TRBD1. The CDR3 covers 14 residues. CDR1 and CDR2 from the germline V gene are MNHEY and SMNVEV (reference sequence). V trimming: 3 bases; J trimming: 1 base; junction bases outside the gene matches: 2. The CDR3 loop reads CASSFWDRNTEAFF. The CDR3 DNA follows: TGTGCCAGCAGTTTCTGGGACAGGAACACTGAAGCTTTCTTT.

V gene TRBV6-1 combines with J gene TRBJ1-2; 10 bases match TRBD1. V shed 3 bases and J 8 bases; nucleotides not matched to a gene: 6. Per germline, CDR1 MNHNS and CDR2 SASEGT. There are 14 residues in the CDR3. DNA of the CDR3: TGTGCCAGCAGTGAGCGACAGGGGGCTAGAGGCTACACCTTC. Translated: CASSERQGARGYTF.

The chain joins TRBV15 to TRBJ2-7; the D gene could be TRBD1 or TRBD2 (5 bases each). This CDR3 is 13 amino acids long. V was cut by 8 bases and J by 7 bases, with 18 bases left in between. Germline V gives CDR1 LNHNV, CDR2 YYDKDF (reference sequence). The chain's CDR3 is CATEARPGGEQYF. CDR3 sequence (DNA): TGTGCCACCGAAGCAAGACCTGGGGGAGAGCAGTACTTC.

This clone was seen a handful of times. Other DNA sequences in this specimen translate into the identical CDR3. The chain combines TRBV7-9 with TRBJ1-1; D is ambiguous. Trimming removed 5 bases from V and 0 bases from J, with 7 bases in between. This CDR3 spans 13 amino acids. From germline, CDR1 is SEHNR and CDR2 FQNEAQ (reference sequence). CDR3 sequence: CASSLDMNTEAFF. The CDR3 nucleotides are TGTGCCAGCAGCCTAGACATGAACACTGAAGCTTTCTTT.

CDR3 protein: CAIQGNTEAFF. The CDR3 nucleotides are TGTGCCATTCAGGGGAACACTGAAGCTTTCTTT. This chain links TRBV10-3 with TRBJ1-1, with D possibly matching TRBD1 (5 bases). The V gene lost 9 bases and the J gene lost 1 base, with 6 bases spanning the gap. From germline, CDR1 is ENHRY and CDR2 SYGVKD. The length of the CDR3 is 11 residues.

The CDR3 DNA follows: TGTGCCAGCAGCTCCTCTGGACAGGGTTACTCCTACGAGCAGTACTTC. Protein product: CASSSSGQGYSYEQYF. The V and J genes are TRBV11-2 and TRBJ2-7, with 8 bases lining up with TRBD1. CDR1 and CDR2 from the germline V gene are SGHAT and FQNNGV. The CDR3 is 16 residues long. Trimming at V came to 4 bases and at J to 0 bases, leaving 8 bases not matched to a gene.

The rearrangement uses TRBV10-1 and TRBJ2-1; 8 bases map to TRBD2. V lost 0 bases, J lost 1 base, and 2 bases stayed unmatched. This CDR3 has 16 amino acids. Germline lookup yields CDR1 WNHNN and CDR2 SYGVQD (reference sequence). CDR3 protein: CASSESSGGSYNEQFF. Here the CDR3 DNA reads TGCGCCAGCAGTGAGTCGAGCGGGGGATCCTACAATGAGCAGTTCTTC.

The chain is built from TRBV19 and TRBJ2-7, with D hard to call. The CDR3 is 13 amino acids. V lost 4 bases to trimming and J lost 8 bases, with 15 bases between them. The germline gives CDR1 LNHDA, CDR2 SQIVND (reference sequence). CDR3 in amino acids: CASSTGDGSKQYF. The CDR3 coding sequence is TGTGCCAGTAGTACCGGAGACGGGTCGAAGCAGTACTTC.

This clone is a singleton in its sample. The V gene is TRBV10-2, the J gene TRBJ2-7; the D gene could be TRBD1 or TRBD2 (5 bases each). Germline V gives CDR1 WSHSY, CDR2 SAAADI. Trimming removed 7 bases at V and 2 bases at J, with 21 bases between. CDR3 size: 16 residues. CDR3 sequence reads: CASIRGKTGQPYEQYF. The CDR3 coding sequence is TGCGCCAGCATTAGAGGAAAGACGGGGCAACCCTACGAGCAGTACTTC.

V usage is TRBV10-2 and J usage is TRBJ1-2; TRBD1 matches 7 bases. Germline V gene lookup returns CDR1 WSHSY and CDR2 SAAADI. V shed 5 bases and J 4 bases; nucleotides not matched to a gene: 19. This CDR3 is built from 18 residues. This chain's CDR3 is CASSRGGTDPNTFYGYTF. The CDR3 DNA is TGCGCCAGCAGTAGAGGGGGGACAGACCCAAACACCTTCTATGGCTACACCTTC.

Concerning this clone itself: Other DNA sequences in the same sample also yield this CDR3. This chain uses TRBV6-1 with TRBJ1-2; D remains ambiguous. Looked up from germline, CDR1 is MNHNS and CDR2 is SASEGT. CDR3 length: 12 residues. The ends were cut back, 3 bases at V and 6 bases at J, with 8 bases in the middle. CDR3 residues: CASSDRVDGYTF. The CDR3 nucleotides are TGTGCCAGCAGTGATAGGGTGGATGGCTACACCTTC.

The chain couples TRBV15 to TRBJ2-2; perhaps D is TRBD1 or TRBD2 (6 bases each). The CDR3 runs to 19 residues. The V gene's germline CDR1 is LNHNV and CDR2 YYDKDF (reference sequence). V was clipped by 3 bases and J by 4 bases, with 24 bases between them. The CDR3 DNA reads TGTGCCACCAGCAGCAGGTTGTCACTGCGGGACAAGGCCACCGGGGAGCTGTTTTTT. Protein: CATSSRLSLRDKATGELFF.

The chain couples TRBV9 to TRBJ2-3; 13 bases are shared with TRBD2. This CDR3 has 17 residues. The germline CDR1 and CDR2 sequences are SGDLS and YYNGEE. With V trimmed by 0 bases and J by 4 bases, 5 bases remained unmatched. The CDR3 DNA reads as TGTGCCAGCAGCGTAGCTACTAGCGGGAGGGCATCAGATACGCAGTATTTT. It yields the protein CASSVATSGRASDTQYF.

The chain couples TRBV5-4 to TRBJ2-2; D gene uncertain. The germline CDR1 and CDR2 sequences are SGHNT and YYREEE (reference sequence). With 2 bases removed from V and 0 bases from J, the gap between germline ends came to 5 bases. This CDR3 spans 14 amino acids. The CDR3 protein is CASSFPSNTGELFF. The CDR3 nucleotides read TGTGCCAGCAGCTTTCCTTCGAACACCGGGGAGCTGTTTTTT.

This clone was seen a single time. The genes are TRBV9 and TRBJ2-3; TRBD2 matches at 7 bases. The CDR3 contains 17 residues. CDR1 is SGDLS and CDR2 is YYNGEE in the germline V gene. The trim removed 5 bases at V and 4 bases at J, leaving 16 bases unmatched. DNA of the CDR3: TGTGCCAGCAGTGCCAAGGGCGAAGCGGGGCTGCCAGATACGCAGTATTTT. This codes for CASSAKGEAGLPDTQYF.

This clone was counted between two and nine times. This same CDR3 is encoded by further DNA sequences in the sample. V usage is TRBV18 and J usage is TRBJ1-5; D uncertain. This CDR3 region has 14 residues. V lost 3 bases and J 1 base, leaving 7 bases between the germline ends. Germline-derived CDR1 and CDR2 are KGHSH and LQKENI. CDR3 region: CASSPVDSNQPQHF. CDR3 sequence (DNA): TGTGCCAGCTCACCGGTCGACAGCAATCAGCCCCAGCATTTT.

J is TRBJ2-1 and V is TRBV11-2; 10 positions agree with TRBD1. The V gene's germline CDR1 is SGHAT and CDR2 FQNNGV. The CDR3 is made up of 15 amino acids. J was trimmed by 6 bases and V by 4 bases; bases with no gene match: 6. For the CDR3, the DNA is TGTGCCAGCAGCTCGCTCCGGGACAGGGGCAATGAGCAGTTCTTC. The encoded protein is CASSSLRDRGNEQFF.

The chain joins TRBV7-8 to TRBJ2-1, with 7 bases matching TRBD2. This CDR3 contains 15 residues. Germline CDR1 and CDR2: SGHVS and FQNEAQ. V was clipped by 2 bases and J by 0 bases; unmatched bases: 1. CDR3 in DNA: TGTGCCAGCAGCTTAAGGGAGGGCTCCTACAATGAGCAGTTCTTC. It encodes CASSLREGSYNEQFF. Full variable domain (remainder filled in from reference TRBV7-8 and TRBJ2-1): GAGVSQSPRYKVAKRGQDVALRCDPISGHVSLFWYQQALGQGPEFLTYFQNEAQLDKSGLPSDRFFAERPEGSVSTLKIQRTQQEDSAVYLCASSLREGSYNEQFFGPGTRLTVL.

This clone occurred once. This rearrangement joins TRBV6-5 to TRBJ1-6, with a tentative D call TRBD1 (6 bases). The V end was cut by 5 bases, the J end by 9 bases, with 17 bases between. Germline V CDR1 and CDR2: MNHEY, SVGAGI. The CDR3 spans 15 residues. Here the CDR3 reads CASSRARTDGSPLHF. CDR3 sequence (DNA): TGTGCCAGCAGTCGCGCAAGGACAGATGGTTCACCCCTCCACTTT.

This chain links TRBV6-1 with TRBJ2-5, with TRBD2 as a possible D gene (5 bases). Germline CDR1 reads MNHNS; CDR2 reads SASEGT. V lost 8 bases, J lost 2 bases, and 18 bases lay in between. The CDR3 spans 15 residues. The CDR3 nucleotides are TGTGCCAGCGCTCGGGGTGTGGGAGTTCAAGAGACCCAGTACTTC. It codes for CASARGVGVQETQYF.

This sequence joins TRBV9 and TRBJ1-5; D remains unclear. V was trimmed by 4 bases and J by 6 bases, leaving 14 bases between them. CDR3 length: 14 amino acids. Germline CDR1 and CDR2: SGDLS and YYNGEE. The chain's CDR3 is CASSYGIGLQPQHF. In DNA form, the CDR3 reads TGTGCCAGCAGCTATGGGATTGGGCTTCAGCCCCAGCATTTT.

The genes are TRBV5-1 and TRBJ2-1; 12 bases are a match to TRBD2. Trimming cost V 4 bases and J 2 bases; bases outside gene matches: 7. The V gene's germline CDR1 is SGHRS and CDR2 YFSETQ. This CDR3 spans 17 amino acids. The CDR3 sequence: CASSGTSSGGAYNEQFF. The CDR3 DNA sequence: TGCGCCAGCAGCGGGACCTCTAGCGGGGGGGCCTACAATGAGCAGTTCTTC.